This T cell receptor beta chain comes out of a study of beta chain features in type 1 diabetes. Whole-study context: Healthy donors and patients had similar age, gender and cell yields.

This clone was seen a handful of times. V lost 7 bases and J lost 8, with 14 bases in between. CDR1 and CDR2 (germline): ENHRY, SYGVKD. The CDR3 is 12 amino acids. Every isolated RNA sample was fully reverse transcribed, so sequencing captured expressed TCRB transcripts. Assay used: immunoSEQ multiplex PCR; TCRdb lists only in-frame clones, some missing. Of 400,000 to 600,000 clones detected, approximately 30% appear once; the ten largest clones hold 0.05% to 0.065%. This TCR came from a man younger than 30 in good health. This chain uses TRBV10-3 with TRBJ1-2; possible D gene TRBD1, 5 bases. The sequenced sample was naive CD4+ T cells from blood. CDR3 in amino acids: CAIMGQGDGYTF. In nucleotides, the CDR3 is TGTGCCATCATGGGGCAGGGAGACGGCTACACCTTC.